What follows are 19 T cell receptor beta chains derived from one specimen sequenced in a study of blood T cell repertoires in COVID-19. TCRdb keeps only in-frame clones here, not all; method: immunoSEQ multiplex PCR. The table records under 450,000 clones, less than 90% of them present only once. The sequencing input was PBMCs or T cells enriched from blood (not recorded which). Source of these receptors: a woman aged 25 to 39 who had recovered from COVID-19.

This chain joins TRBV19 and TRBJ2-1, with a weak D call TRBD2 (6 bases). This CDR3 is built from 14 residues. Germline lookup yields CDR1 LNHDA and CDR2 SQIVND (reference sequence). V lost 8 bases to trimming and J lost 6 bases, with 17 bases between them. This CDR3 reads CASDGRTPRNEQFF. The DNA for the CDR3 is TGTGCCAGTGATGGGAGGACACCACGCAATGAGCAGTTCTTC.

The rearrangement links TRBV10-1 to TRBJ2-7; no clear D. The CDR3 spans 12 residues. Trimming stripped 0 bases from V and 6 bases from J, with 6 bases between. In germline, CDR1 is WNHNN, CDR2 SYGVQD (reference sequence). The CDR3 is CASSESVGEQYF. The CDR3 region has the DNA TGCGCCAGCAGTGAGTCGGTCGGCGAGCAGTACTTC.

This chain links TRBV12-3 or TRBV12-4 with TRBJ2-7; D ambiguous. Trimming removed 6 bases from V and 6 bases from J, with 15 bases in between. This CDR3 has 13 residues. CDR3 nucleotides: TGTGCCAGCAGACTTACCCCTAGAGGCGAGCAGTACTTC. The encoded protein is CASRLTPRGEQYF.

The rearrangement links TRBV24-1 to TRBJ1-1; 8 bases map to TRBD1. V trimming: 7 bases; J trimming: 6 bases; junction bases outside the gene matches: 6. The CDR3 length is 13 residues. Germline loops: CDR1 KGHDR, CDR2 SFDVKD. This CDR3 is CATRATGDPEAFF. DNA of the CDR3: TGTGCCACCAGGGCGACAGGGGACCCTGAAGCTTTCTTT.

The V call is TRBV6-5, the J call TRBJ1-5; TRBD1 matches at 7 bases. Looked up from germline, CDR1 is MNHEY and CDR2 is SVGAGI. The CDR3 is 12 amino acids. Unmatched junction bases numbered 5, after V lost 4 bases and J lost 11 bases. For the CDR3, the DNA is TGTGCCAGCAGTTCACAGGGGTTGGCCCAGCATTTT. It specifies CASSSQGLAQHF.

The genes are TRBV7-9 and TRBJ1-4; no reliable D call. The CDR3 is 15 amino acids. Trimming shortened V by 7 bases and J by 1 base, and 13 bases separated the two germline ends. Germline CDR1 SEHNR, CDR2 FQNEAQ (reference sequence). Written as DNA, the CDR3 is TGTGCCAGCACCATAGGGCGGGGAACTAATGAAAAACTGTTTTTT. Its protein product is CASTIGRGTNEKLFF.

The chain is built from TRBV19 and TRBJ2-2, with 7 bases fitting TRBD1. Germline values: CDR1 LNHDA, CDR2 SQIVND (reference sequence). V shed 3 bases, J shed 4 bases, and the junction held 5 bases outside the gene matches. This CDR3 comprises 15 residues. The CDR3 nucleotides read TGTGCCAGTAGTATTATAGACAGGGCCACCGGGGAGCTGTTTTTT. Amino acid sequence: CASSIIDRATGELFF.

The count of this clone is one. This sample also contains other DNA sequences that code for the same CDR3. J is TRBJ2-5 and V is TRBV10-3; 8 bases agree with TRBD1. The V gene end was trimmed by 6 bases and the J gene end by 2 bases; junction bases not matched to a gene: 5. The CDR3 runs to 14 residues. CDR1 and CDR2 (germline): ENHRY, SYGVKD. The CDR3 region is CAISPGTGQETQYF. For the CDR3, the DNA is TGTGCCATCAGCCCCGGGACAGGTCAAGAGACCCAGTACTTC.

J is TRBJ1-4 and V is TRBV6-5, with 12 bases lining up with TRBD1. CDR3 length equals 14 residues. J gave up 10 bases and V 5 bases, and 5 bases lay outside the gene matches. Looked up from germline, CDR1 is MNHEY and CDR2 is SVGAGI. CDR3 in amino acids: CASSPGQGAGKLFF. The CDR3 nucleotides are TGTGCCAGCAGTCCGGGACAGGGGGCCGGAAAACTGTTTTTT.

The DNA for the CDR3 is TGTGCCAGCAAGGGACAGGCCGCCACCGGGGAGCTGTTTTTT. This sequence encodes CASKGQAATGELFF. The chain employs TRBV6-5 and TRBJ2-2, with TRBD1 matching over 8 bases. V lost 7 bases and J lost 4; bases outside the gene matches: 5. CDR1 is MNHEY and CDR2 is SVGAGI in the germline V gene. The CDR3 spans 14 residues.

V gene TRBV5-1 combines with J gene TRBJ1-2, with 9 bases aligning to TRBD1. The CDR3 length is 17 residues. The germline V gene has CDR1 SGHRS and CDR2 YFSETQ. With V trimmed by 1 base and J by 1 base, 8 bases remained unmatched. CDR3 DNA: TGCGCCAGCAGCTTGCAACAGGGGGCGAACCTTAACTATGGCTACACCTTC. This encodes CASSLQQGANLNYGYTF.

V and J are TRBV27 and TRBJ1-1; D ambiguous. The CDR3 is 15 amino acids. In germline, CDR1 is MNHEY, CDR2 SMNVEV (reference sequence). V was trimmed by 9 bases and J by 1 base, leaving 18 bases between them. The CDR3 DNA is TGTGCCAGTTCCCTACTCCCATTCGAGAACACTGAAGCTTTCTTT. Its protein is CASSLLPFENTEAFF.

CDR3 DNA sequence: TGCGCCAGCAGTTTATGGACTAGCGGGGGGGATAATGAGCAGTTCTTC. Translation: CASSLWTSGGDNEQFF. The genes are TRBV5-1 and TRBJ2-1; 15 nucleotides align to TRBD2. The V gene's germline CDR1 is SGHRS and CDR2 YFSETQ. Germline trimming cut 5 bases from V and 7 bases from J; bases unmatched to any gene: 7. This CDR3 region has 16 residues.

This chain joins TRBV7-2 and TRBJ1-1; D is unresolved. The CDR3 is made up of 13 amino acids. The germline V gene encodes CDR1 SGHTA and CDR2 FQGNSA. Trimming left V 7 bases short and J 3 bases short, with 12 bases between. The CDR3 sequence is CASILRLDTEAFF. In DNA, the CDR3 is TGTGCCAGCATCCTACGTTTGGACACTGAAGCTTTCTTT. The full variable domain, in which reference TRBV7-2 and TRBJ1-1 provide the parts outside the CDR3, is GAGVSQSPSNKVTEKGKDVELRCDPISGHTALYWYRQSLGQGLEFLIYFQGNSAPDKSGLPSDRFSAERTGGSVSTLTIQRTQQEDSAVYLCASILRLDTEAFFGQGTRLTVV.

The rearrangement uses TRBV30 and TRBJ1-2; D is perhaps TRBD1 (5 bases). From germline, CDR1 is GTSNPN and CDR2 SVGIG (reference sequence). CDR3 length: 13 amino acids. V gave up 3 bases and J gave up 2 bases, with 10 bases separating them. The CDR3 DNA sequence: TGTGCCTGGAGGGGGCGGGACAACTATGGCTACACCTTC. It codes for CAWRGRDNYGYTF.

This sequence joins TRBV7-9 and TRBJ1-1, with D possibly TRBD1 on 5 matching bases. CDR1 and CDR2 (germline): SEHNR, FQNEAQ (reference sequence). V shed 3 bases and J shed 1 base, with 9 bases lying between them. The CDR3 is 14 residues long. CDR3 nucleotides: TGTGCCAGCAGCTTCCTGACAGAGAACACTGAAGCTTTCTTT. This sequence encodes CASSFLTENTEAFF. Full variable domain (remainder filled in from reference TRBV7-9 and TRBJ1-1): DTGVSQNPRHKITKRGQNVTFRCDPISEHNRLYWYRQTLGQGPEFLTYFQNEAQLEKSRLLSDRFSAERPKGSFSTLEIQRTEQGDSAMYLCASSFLTENTEAFFGQGTRLTVV.

The gene calls are TRBV7-9 and TRBJ2-7; 9 bases map to TRBD1. The length of the CDR3 is 16 residues. After removal of 2 bases from V and 1 base from J, the junction contained 6 bases not matched to a gene. Germline V lookup: CDR1 SEHNR, CDR2 FQNEAQ (reference sequence). CDR3 protein: CASSLIVGQGSYEQYF. CDR3 bases: TGTGCCAGCAGCTTAATTGTCGGACAGGGGTCCTACGAGCAGTACTTC.

This chain joins TRBV4-1 and TRBJ1-4, with 8 bases lining up with TRBD1. After removal of 2 bases from V and 8 bases from J, the junction contained 4 bases not matched to a gene. The CDR3 is 14 residues long. Germline V gives CDR1 MGHRA, CDR2 YSYEKL. The DNA for the CDR3 is TGCGCCAGCAGCCAAAGACAGGGGAGCGAAAAACTGTTTTTT. Translated: CASSQRQGSEKLFF.

V gene TRBV27 combines with J gene TRBJ2-7; TRBD1 agrees at 10 bases. With 1 base clipped from V and 3 bases from J, the junction kept 6 bases outside the gene matches. The CDR3 has 16 amino acids. Germline V lookup: CDR1 MNHEY, CDR2 SMNVEV (reference sequence). The CDR3 DNA sequence: TGTGCCAGCAGTTTATTAGGGGGACAGGGGAGCTACGAGCAGTACTTC. Translating gives CASSLLGGQGSYEQYF.